This is a list of T cell receptor beta chains from one sample in a study of PD-L1 blockade in urothelial cancer. This table comes from immunoSEQ multiplex PCR, and its TCRdb copy is limited to in-frame clones, with some not included. The data show 45,000 or so clones, with approximately 91% seen just once and approximately 25% held by the top ten. Sequencing used PBMCs, obtained around atezolizumab (anti-PD-L1) treatment. Every receptor here comes from a donor aged 40 or older with urothelial cancer. The CDR3 runs from the conserved cysteine through the conserved F or W. Fields, in order: clone size, D gene, V gene, J gene, CDR3 protein, CDR3 DNA. D genes are given only for firm matches. For some rows the clone size is stated as once, few or many, or as a class when expanded; others skip it.

>once|NA|TRBV18|TRBJ1-3
CASSPTQVSGNTIYF
TGTGCCAGCTCACCGACACAGGTATCAGGAAACACCATATATTTT
>NA|NA|TRBV7-9|TRBJ1-5
CASSSTPIYQPQHF
TGTGCCAGCAGCTCCACACCCATTTATCAGCCCCAGCATTTT
>NA|NA|TRBV9|TRBJ1-5
CASTNPPGGANQPQHF
TGTGCCAGCACCAATCCCCCGGGGGGGGCGAATCAGCCCCAGCATTTT
>once|TRBD2|TRBV5-6|TRBJ2-3
CASSYRLAGGRDTQYF
TGTGCCAGCAGCTACAGACTAGCGGGAGGTAGAGATACGCAGTATTTT
>NA|TRBD2|TRBV2|TRBJ2-5
CASTRGLAGQETQYF
TGTGCCAGCACCCGCGGACTAGCGGGTCAAGAGACCCAGTACTTC
>NA|NA|TRBV7-6|TRBJ2-7
CASSPGEGGVYEQYF
TGTGCCAGCAGCCCCGGGGAGGGGGGGGTCTACGAGCAGTACTTC
>NA|TRBD2|TRBV30|TRBJ2-3
CAWSRPGTSAADTQYF
TGTGCCTGGAGTAGGCCCGGGACTAGCGCCGCAGATACGCAGTATTTT
>NA|TRBD1|TRBV27|TRBJ2-5
CASSATGWGETQYF
TGTGCCAGCAGTGCGACAGGGTGGGGAGAGACCCAGTACTTC
>NA|TRBD2|TRBV11-2|TRBJ2-3
CASRPTSGRYTQYF
TGTGCCAGCAGACCAACTAGCGGGAGGTATACGCAGTATTTT
>NA|NA|TRBV4-3|TRBJ2-1
CASSQEGRSYNEQFF
TGCGCCAGCAGCCAAGAGGGGCGCTCCTACAATGAGCAGTTCTTC
>few|NA|TRBV7-9|TRBJ1-3
CASSSPRVGGNTIYF
TGTGCCAGCAGCTCGCCCAGGGTGGGTGGAAACACCATATATTTT
>NA|NA|TRBV7-2|TRBJ1-1
CASSLVFIGAQPEAFF
TGTGCCAGCAGCTTAGTGTTCATAGGAGCACAACCTGAAGCTTTCTTT
>NA|NA|TRBV29-1|TRBJ2-3
CSVELYTDTQYF
TGCAGCGTTGAATTGTACACAGATACGCAGTATTTT
>NA|TRBD2|TRBV5-1|TRBJ2-2
CASSPPSGSGTGELFF
TGCGCCAGCAGCCCCCCTAGCGGGAGTGGCACCGGGGAGCTGTTTTTT
>once|TRBD1|TRBV7-9|TRBJ2-1
CASSLGTGSYNEQFF
TGTGCCAGCAGCTTGGGGACAGGGTCCTACAATGAGCAGTTCTTC
>NA|NA|TRBV5-6|TRBJ2-2
CASSRGRGNTGELFF
TGTGCCAGCAGCCGGGGTCGGGGGAACACCGGGGAGCTGTTTTTT
>NA|TRBD2|TRBV6-1|TRBJ2-1
CASGAGGAYNEQFF
TGTGCCAGCGGAGCGGGAGGGGCCTACAATGAGCAGTTCTTC
>NA|TRBD1|TRBV28|TRBJ1-5
CASSFEARGRGQPQHF
TGTGCCAGCAGTTTTGAGGCCAGGGGGCGAGGTCAGCCCCAGCATTTT
>NA|TRBD2|TRBV5-4|TRBJ2-1
CASSAGTSDYNEQFF
TGTGCCAGCAGCGCGGGGACTAGCGACTACAATGAGCAGTTCTTC
>once|TRBD1|TRBV11-3|TRBJ2-5
CASSPTGQAWATQYF
TGTGCCAGCAGCCCGACGGGACAGGCGTGGGCGACCCAGTACTTC
>NA|NA|TRBV6-1|TRBJ2-2
CASSLGGPNTGELFF
TGTGCCAGCAGTTTGGGAGGTCCCAACACCGGGGAGCTGTTTTTT
>NA|NA|TRBV29-1|TRBJ2-3
CSVEDLKSGGTDAQYF
TGCAGCGTTGAAGACCTAAAGTCGGGGGGGACAGATGCGCAGTATTTT
>NA|NA|TRBV9|TRBJ2-5
CASSQHLGGGETQYF
TGTGCCAGCAGCCAACACCTCGGAGGTGGGGAGACCCAGTACTTC
>NA|NA|TRBV28|TRBJ2-1
CASSWLLEQQFF
TGTGCCAGCAGTTGGCTACTAGAACAGCAGTTCTTC
>NA|NA|TRBV2|TRBJ2-5
CASSGGVTGTQYF
TGTGCCAGCAGTGGGGGGGTAACGGGGACCCAGTACTTC
>NA|NA|TRBV12-5|TRBJ1-5
CASGLVGGRSNQPQHF
TGTGCTAGTGGTTTGGTAGGAGGCCGTAGCAATCAGCCCCAGCATTTT
>NA|NA|TRBV28|TRBJ1-1
CASRTRRGPRGNTEAFF
TGTGCCAGCCGGACCCGGCGGGGGCCGCGGGGTAACACTGAAGCTTTCTTT
>NA|NA|TRBV4-2|TRBJ2-3
CASSQELGRSTDTQYF
TGTGCCAGCAGCCAAGAGTTGGGCCGCAGCACAGATACGCAGTATTTT
>NA|TRBD1|TRBV4-1|TRBJ2-1
CASSEIGTGIYNEQFF
TGCGCCAGCAGCGAAATAGGGACAGGCATTTACAATGAGCAGTTCTTC
>NA|NA|TRBV27|TRBJ2-7
CASSTPSGYEQYF
TGTGCCAGCAGTACCCCCTCGGGCTACGAGCAGTACTTC
>once|NA|TRBV4-1|TRBJ1-5
CASSQDVDNNQPQHF
TGCGCCAGCAGCCAAGATGTGGACAACAATCAGCCCCAGCATTTT
>NA|NA|TRBV7-3|TRBJ2-2
CASSSQGLTGELFF
TGTGCCAGCAGCTCCCAGGGGCTCACCGGGGAGCTGTTTTTT
>NA|TRBD2|TRBV5-1|TRBJ2-1
CASKGTSGHNEQFF
TGCGCCAGCAAAGGGACTAGCGGGCACAATGAGCAGTTCTTC
>NA|NA|TRBV7-3|TRBJ2-5
CASSPSPGGETQYF
TGTGCCAGCAGCCCATCCCCTGGGGGGGAGACCCAGTACTTC
>NA|NA|TRBV19|TRBJ1-2
CASSRGGLYGYTF
TGTGCCAGTAGTCGGGGGGGCCTCTATGGCTACACCTTC
>NA|NA|TRBV21-1|TRBJ2-5
CASSKLVAGEQTQYF
TGTGCCAGCAGCAAGTTGGTAGCGGGAGAGCAAACCCAGTACTTC
>NA|NA|TRBV4-1|TRBJ1-1
CASSQDLIGRGLNTEAFF
TGCGCCAGCAGCCAAGATTTAATCGGGCGAGGGCTGAACACTGAAGCTTTCTTT
>NA|TRBD2|TRBV7-9|TRBJ2-7
CASTRTSGSTYEQYF
TGTGCCAGCACCCGGACTAGCGGTTCTACCTACGAGCAGTACTTC
>NA|NA|TRBV7-9|TRBJ2-5
CASSLRRAQWETQYF
TGTGCCAGCAGCCTTAGGCGGGCCCAATGGGAGACCCAGTACTTC